This T cell receptor beta chain was retrieved from a study of OX40 agonist ivuxolimab in advanced cancers. The wider study: Enrolled patients in dose escalation had cancers that were hepatocellular carcinoma, melanoma, renal cell or head and neck cancer. Three patients, one with hepatocellular carcinoma and two with cutaneous melanoma, achieved partial responses.

Sequencing was performed with immunoSEQ multiplex PCR; in TCRdb, only in-frame clones are kept and a portion is missing. The sample yields 52,000 or so clones, 84% seen once. In regard to this clone: What it recognizes is unknown.

This CDR3 has 16 residues. Looked up from germline, CDR1 is SNHLY and CDR2 is FYNNEI. Trimming stripped 6 bases from V and 5 bases from J, with 17 bases between. Regarding the study as a whole: Patients with a partial response at 0.1-3.0 mg/kg had among the lowest clonal expansion. Researchers did not establish what antigens the expanded peripheral T cells target.

The sample was CD4+ or CD8+ T cells sorted from blood, taken in a trial of the OX40 agonist ivuxolimab. The sequence was obtained from an adult with an advanced solid tumor such as melanoma, head and neck, liver or kidney cancer. The rearrangement links TRBV2 to TRBJ1-6, with D tentatively TRBD1 (6 bases). This chain's CDR3 is CASRRVGTNNNSPLHF. In nucleotides, the CDR3 is TGTGCCAGCAGGCGGGTAGGGACAAATAATAATTCACCCCTCCACTTT.